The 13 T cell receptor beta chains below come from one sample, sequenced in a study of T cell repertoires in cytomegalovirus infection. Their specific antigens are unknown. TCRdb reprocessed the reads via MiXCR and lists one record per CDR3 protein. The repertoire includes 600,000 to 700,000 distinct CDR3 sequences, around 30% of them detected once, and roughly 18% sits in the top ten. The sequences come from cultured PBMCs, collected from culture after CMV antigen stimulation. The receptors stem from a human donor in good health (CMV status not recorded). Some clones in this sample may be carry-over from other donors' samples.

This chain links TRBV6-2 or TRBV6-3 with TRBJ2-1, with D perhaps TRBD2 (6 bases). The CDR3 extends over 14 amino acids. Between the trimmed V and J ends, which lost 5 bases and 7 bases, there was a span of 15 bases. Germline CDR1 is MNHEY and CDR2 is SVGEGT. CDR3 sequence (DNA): TGTGCCAGCAGTCAGACCCGAGGAGGGAATGAGCAGTTCTTC. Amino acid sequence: CASSQTRGGNEQFF.

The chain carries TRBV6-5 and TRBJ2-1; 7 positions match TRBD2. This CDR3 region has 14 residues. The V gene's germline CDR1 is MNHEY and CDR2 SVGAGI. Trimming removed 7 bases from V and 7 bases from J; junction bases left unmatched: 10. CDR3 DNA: TGTGCCAGCACCCGCGCGGGAGTGGAGAATGAGCAGTTCTTC. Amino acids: CASTRAGVENEQFF.

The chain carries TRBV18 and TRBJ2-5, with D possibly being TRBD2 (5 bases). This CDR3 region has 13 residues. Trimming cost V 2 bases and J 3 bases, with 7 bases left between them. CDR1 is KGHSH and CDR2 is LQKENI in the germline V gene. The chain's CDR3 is CASSPYSEETQYF. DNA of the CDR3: TGTGCCAGCTCACCATATAGCGAAGAGACCCAGTACTTC.

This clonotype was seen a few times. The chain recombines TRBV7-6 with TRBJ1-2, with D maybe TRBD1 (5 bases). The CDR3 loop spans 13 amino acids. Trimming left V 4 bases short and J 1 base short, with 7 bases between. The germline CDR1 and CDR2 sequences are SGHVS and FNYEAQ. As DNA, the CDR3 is TGTGCCAGCAGCTCCAGGGATAACTATGGCTACACCTTC. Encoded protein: CASSSRDNYGYTF. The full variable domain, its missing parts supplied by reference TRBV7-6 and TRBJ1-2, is GAGVSQSPRYKVTKRGQDVALRCDPISGHVSLYWYRQALGQGPEFLTYFNYEAQQDKSGLPNDRFSAERPEGSISTLTIQRTEQRDSAMYRCASSSRDNYGYTFGSGTRLTVV.

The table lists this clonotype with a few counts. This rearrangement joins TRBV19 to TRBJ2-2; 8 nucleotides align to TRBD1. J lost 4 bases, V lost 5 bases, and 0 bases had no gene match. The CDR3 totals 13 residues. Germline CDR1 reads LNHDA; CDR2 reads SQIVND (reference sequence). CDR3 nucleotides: TGTGCCAGTAGTGACAGGGGCACCGGGGAGCTGTTTTTT. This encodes CASSDRGTGELFF.

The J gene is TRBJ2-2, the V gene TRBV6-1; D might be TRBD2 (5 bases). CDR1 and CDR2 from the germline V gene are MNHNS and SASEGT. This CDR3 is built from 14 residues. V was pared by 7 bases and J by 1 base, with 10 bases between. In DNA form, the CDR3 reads TGTGCCAGCACCCTCCGGGAGAACACCGGGGAGCTGTTTTTT. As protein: CASTLRENTGELFF.

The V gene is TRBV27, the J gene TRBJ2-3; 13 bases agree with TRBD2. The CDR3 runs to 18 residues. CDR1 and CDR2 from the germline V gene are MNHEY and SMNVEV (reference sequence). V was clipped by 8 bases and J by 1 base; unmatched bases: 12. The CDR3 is CASGSLAGGPGGTDTQYF. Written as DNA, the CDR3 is TGTGCCAGCGGCTCACTAGCGGGAGGGCCCGGGGGCACAGATACGCAGTATTTT.

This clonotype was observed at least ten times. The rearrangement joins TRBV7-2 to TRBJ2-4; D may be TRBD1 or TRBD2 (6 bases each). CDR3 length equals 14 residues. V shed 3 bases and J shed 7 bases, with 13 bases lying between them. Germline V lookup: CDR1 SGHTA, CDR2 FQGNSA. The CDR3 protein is CASSFWGASNIQYF. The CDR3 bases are TGTGCCAGCAGCTTTTGGGGGGCGAGTAACATTCAGTACTTC.

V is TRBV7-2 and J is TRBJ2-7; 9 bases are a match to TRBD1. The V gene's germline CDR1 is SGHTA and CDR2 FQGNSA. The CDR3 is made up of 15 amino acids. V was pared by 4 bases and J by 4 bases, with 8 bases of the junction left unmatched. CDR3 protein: CASSSGTGFEYEQYF. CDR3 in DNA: TGTGCCAGCAGCTCCGGGACAGGGTTTGAATACGAGCAGTACTTC.

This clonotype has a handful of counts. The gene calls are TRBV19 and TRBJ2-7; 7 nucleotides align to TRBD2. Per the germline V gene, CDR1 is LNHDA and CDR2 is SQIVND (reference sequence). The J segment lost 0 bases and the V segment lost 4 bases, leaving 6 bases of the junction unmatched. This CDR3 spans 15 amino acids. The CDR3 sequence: CASSKERGSSYEQYF. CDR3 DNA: TGTGCCAGTAGTAAAGAGCGGGGAAGCTCCTACGAGCAGTACTTC.

The CDR3 protein is CASRDRGHLSSTDTQYF. In DNA form, the CDR3 reads TGTGCCAGTCGCGACAGGGGCCACCTATCTAGCACAGATACGCAGTATTTT. The chain carries TRBV19 and TRBJ2-3; 8 nucleotides align to TRBD1. This CDR3 has 17 residues. CDR1 is LNHDA and CDR2 is SQIVND in the germline V gene (reference sequence). J gave up 0 bases and V 8 bases, and 13 bases lay outside the gene matches.

The CDR3, as DNA: TGTGCCAGCAGTTTGAACAGCGGCTACACCTTC. The encoded protein is CASSLNSGYTF. The rearrangement uses TRBV12-3 or TRBV12-4 and TRBJ1-2; D is unresolved. V lost 3 bases and J 8 bases, leaving 7 bases between the germline ends. This CDR3 contains 11 residues.

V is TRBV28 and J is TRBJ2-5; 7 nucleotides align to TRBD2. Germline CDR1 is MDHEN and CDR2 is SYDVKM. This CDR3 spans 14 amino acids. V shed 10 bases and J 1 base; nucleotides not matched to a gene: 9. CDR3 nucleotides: TGTGCCACCGGGGGGAGACTCCTCCAAGAGACCCAGTACTTC. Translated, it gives CATGGRLLQETQYF.